The present T cell receptor (beta chain) was sequenced within a study of blood T cell repertoires in COVID-19. In the study overall: COVID-19 samples, acute and convalescent, were from the United States, Italy and Spain. PBMCs, B-cell-depleted T cells, or T cells were the source of the cDNA or gDNA that made up the material.

In the original processing: How many nucleated cells were present was estimated from reference gene primer amplification. Profiling relied on immunoSEQ multiplex PCR, and the TCRdb table lists in-frame clones only, not all of them. The V and J calls and clone size are taken from that table; D and trimming were inferred from the DNA. The table shows 250,000 or so clones, with around 81% occurring only once. This clone has a handful of counts. Trimming shortened V by 3 bases and J by 2 bases, and 9 bases separated the two germline ends. The germline gives CDR1 LGHDT, CDR2 YNNKEL (reference sequence). The CDR3 spans 14 residues.

The chain employs TRBV3-1 (or the pseudogene TRBV3-2) and TRBJ2-3, with D tentatively TRBD2 (5 bases). The source of this sequence is a man aged 30-40 years who had recovered from COVID-19. Sequenced: peripheral blood. CDR3 loop: CASSQSGITDTQYF. The CDR3 DNA is TGTGCCAGCAGCCAGAGCGGCATCACAGATACGCAGTATTTT.